This T cell receptor (beta chain) came from a study of cytomegalovirus exposure and HLA in healthy donors. Notes on the study in general: Among immune exposure information, only CMV serostatus was available. Later findings reportedly placed an Asian-associated ancestry cluster below the approximately 700-donor mean for N-insertions. Later analysis demonstrated an association between a missense DCLRE1C variant and TCR beta V- and J-gene trimming.

V was pared by 0 bases and J by 6 bases, with 10 bases between. CDR1 and CDR2 (germline): MNHEY, SMNVEV (reference sequence). The CDR3 runs 14 residues. On this clone itself: Its antigen is currently unknown. Other DNA sequences in this specimen translate into the identical CDR3.

13 Jbeta primers and 60 Vbeta primers were used for the PCR. Source study methods: Later, an analysis found around 80 million unique TCR beta chains, and 9.5 million to 11 million of these were shared. The assay was immunoSEQ multiplex PCR, and TCRdb's table has in-frame clones only and misses some. V, J and clone size are those of that table, while D and trimming were read from the DNA. The table shows 270,000 or so clones, with 80% to 90% occurring only once. The specimen was PBMCs. The rearrangement uses TRBV27 and TRBJ2-3; tentatively, D is TRBD1 (7 bases). The clonotype originates from a man aged 35-49 years in good health and CMV-seropositive. The DNA for the CDR3 is TGTGCCAGCAGTTTATCCCAGGGGGGTGATACGCAGTATTTT. Residues: CASSLSQGGDTQYF.